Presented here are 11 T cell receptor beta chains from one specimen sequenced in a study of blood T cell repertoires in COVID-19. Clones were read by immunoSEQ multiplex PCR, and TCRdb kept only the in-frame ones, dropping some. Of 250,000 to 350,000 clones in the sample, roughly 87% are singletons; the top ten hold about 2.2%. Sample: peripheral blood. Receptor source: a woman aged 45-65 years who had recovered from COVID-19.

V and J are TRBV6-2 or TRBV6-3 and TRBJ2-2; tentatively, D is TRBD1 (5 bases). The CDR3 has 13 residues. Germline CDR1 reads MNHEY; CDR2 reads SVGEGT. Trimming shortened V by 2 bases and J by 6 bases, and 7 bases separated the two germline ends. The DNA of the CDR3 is TGTGCCAGCAGTTACGTAGGGGCCGGGGAGCTGTTTTTT. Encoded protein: CASSYVGAGELFF.

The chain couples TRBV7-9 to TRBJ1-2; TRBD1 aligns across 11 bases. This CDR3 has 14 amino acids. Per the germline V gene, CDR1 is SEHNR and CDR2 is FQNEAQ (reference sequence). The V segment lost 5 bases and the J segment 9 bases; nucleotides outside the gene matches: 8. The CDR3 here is CASSNGQGARRYTF. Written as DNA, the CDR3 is TGTGCCAGCAGCAACGGACAGGGGGCGCGTCGCTACACCTTC.

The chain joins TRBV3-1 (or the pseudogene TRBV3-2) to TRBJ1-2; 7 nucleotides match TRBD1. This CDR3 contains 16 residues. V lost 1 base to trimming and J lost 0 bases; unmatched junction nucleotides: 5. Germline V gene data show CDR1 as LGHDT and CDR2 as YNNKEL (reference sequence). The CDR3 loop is CASSQGQGKSNYGYTF. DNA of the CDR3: TGTGCCAGCAGCCAAGGACAGGGAAAGTCTAACTATGGCTACACCTTC.

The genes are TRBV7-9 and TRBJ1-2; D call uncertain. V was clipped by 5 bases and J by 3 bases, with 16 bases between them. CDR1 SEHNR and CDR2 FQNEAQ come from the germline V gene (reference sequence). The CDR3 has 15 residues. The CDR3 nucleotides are TGTGCCAGCAGCCCCGGGTCGTATCGGGACTATGGCTACACCTTC. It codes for CASSPGSYRDYGYTF.

CDR3 loop: CASSPNAVGYTF. The CDR3, as DNA: TGTGCCAGCTCACCAAACGCGGTTGGCTACACCTTC. The chain employs TRBV18 and TRBJ1-2; D not resolved. Between the trimmed V and J ends, which lost 2 bases and 7 bases, there was a span of 8 bases. Germline assignment: CDR1 KGHSH and CDR2 LQKENI. The CDR3 has 12 amino acids.

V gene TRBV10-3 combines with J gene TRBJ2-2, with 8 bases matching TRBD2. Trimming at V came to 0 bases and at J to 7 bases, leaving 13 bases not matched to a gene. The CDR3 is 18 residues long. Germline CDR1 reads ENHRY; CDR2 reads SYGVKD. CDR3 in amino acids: CAISESPLSPGGVGELFF. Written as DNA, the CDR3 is TGTGCCATCAGTGAGTCGCCCCTGAGCCCGGGAGGGGTCGGGGAGCTGTTTTTT.

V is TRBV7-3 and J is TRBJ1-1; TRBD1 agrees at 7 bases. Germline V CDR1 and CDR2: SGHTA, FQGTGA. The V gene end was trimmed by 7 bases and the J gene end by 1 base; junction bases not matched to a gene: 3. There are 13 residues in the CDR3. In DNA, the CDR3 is TGTGCCAGCAAACGACAGGGGAACACTGAAGCTTTCTTT. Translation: CASKRQGNTEAFF. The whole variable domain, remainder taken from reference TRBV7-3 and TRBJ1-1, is GAGVSQTPSNKVTEKGKYVELRCDPISGHTALYWYRQSLGQGPEFLIYFQGTGAADDSGLPNDRFFAVRPEGSVSTLKIQRTERGDSAVYLCASKRQGNTEAFFGQGTRLTVV.

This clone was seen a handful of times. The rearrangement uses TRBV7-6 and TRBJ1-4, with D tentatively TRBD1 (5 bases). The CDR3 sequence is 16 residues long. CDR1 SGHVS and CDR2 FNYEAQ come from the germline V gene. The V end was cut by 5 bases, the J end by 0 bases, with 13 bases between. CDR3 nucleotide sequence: TGTGCCAGCAGCCCCAGTCCGGGGGCAACTAATGAAAAACTGTTTTTT. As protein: CASSPSPGATNEKLFF.

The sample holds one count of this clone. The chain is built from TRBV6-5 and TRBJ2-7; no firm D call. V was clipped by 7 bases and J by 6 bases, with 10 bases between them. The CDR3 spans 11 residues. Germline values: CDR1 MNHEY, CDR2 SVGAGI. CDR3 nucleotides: TGTGCCAGCAACTACCCCGGCGAGCAGTACTTC. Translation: CASNYPGEQYF.

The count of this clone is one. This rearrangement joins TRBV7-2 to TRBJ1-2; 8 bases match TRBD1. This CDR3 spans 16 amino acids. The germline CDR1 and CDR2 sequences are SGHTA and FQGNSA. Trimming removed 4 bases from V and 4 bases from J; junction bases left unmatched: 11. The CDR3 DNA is TGTGCCAGCAGCTCAGGACAGGGAAGAGGAGGCTATGGCTACACCTTC. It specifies CASSSGQGRGGYGYTF. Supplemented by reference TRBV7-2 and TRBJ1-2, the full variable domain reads GAGVSQSPSNKVTEKGKDVELRCDPISGHTALYWYRQSLGQGLEFLIYFQGNSAPDKSGLPSDRFSAERTGGSVSTLTIQRTQQEDSAVYLCASSSGQGRGGYGYTFGSGTRLTVV.

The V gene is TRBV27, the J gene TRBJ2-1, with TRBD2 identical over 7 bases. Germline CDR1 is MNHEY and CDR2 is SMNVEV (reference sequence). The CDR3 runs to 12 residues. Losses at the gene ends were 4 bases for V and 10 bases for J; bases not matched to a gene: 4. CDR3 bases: TGTGCCAGCAGTTGGGGGGGGAGGGAGCAGTTCTTC. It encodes CASSWGGREQFF.